These T cell receptor beta chains were read from a single sample in a study of T cells in Graves' hyperthyroidism and ophthalmopathy. One entry per CDR3 protein, called by TCRdb with MiXCR from the multiplex PCR reads. Of under 700,000 distinct CDR3 sequences listed, over 15% are singletons. Sequenced material: blood. The receptors here all came from a woman between 18 and 30 years old with Graves' hyperthyroidism. CDR3s include the opening cysteine and the closing phenylalanine or tryptophan. Each record gives: J gene, CDR3 length, clone size, V gene, D gene, CDR3 protein, CDR3 DNA. A D gene is named only where the DNA matches it firmly. Clone sizes are given selectively: once, few, many, or a class where the clone is expanded.

TRBJ2-1	16	many	TRBV11-2	TRBD2	CASSERLAGVVNEQFF	TGTGCCAGCAGCGAGCGACTAGCGGGAGTGGTAAATGAGCAGTTCTTC
TRBJ2-7	11	many	TRBV30	TRBD1	CAWRTGWQQYF	TGTGCCTGGAGGACAGGGTGGCAGCAGTACTTC
TRBJ1-2	15	NA	TRBV3-1	TRBD1	CASSRPTGPGYGYTF	TGTGCCAGCAGCCGCCCGACAGGGCCTGGCTATGGCTACACCTTC
TRBJ2-5	16	NA	TRBV11-2	TRBD2	CASSFVTSGYQEIQYF	TGTGCCAGCAGCTTTGTGACTAGCGGCTACCAAGAGATCCAGTACTTC
TRBJ2-3	15	NA	TRBV4-2	NA	CASSQRHLSTDTQYF	TGTGCCAGCAGCCAAAGACACCTTAGCACAGATACGCAGTATTTT
TRBJ2-7	17	few	TRBV2	TRBD1	CASSPGTDSEPSYEQYF	TGTGCCAGCAGTCCCGGGACAGACTCAGAGCCTTCCTACGAGCAGTACTTC
TRBJ2-7	13	NA	TRBV19	TRBD1	CASRLQGTHEQYF	TGTGCCAGTAGGCTACAGGGGACCCACGAGCAGTACTTC
TRBJ1-4	13	few	TRBV2	NA	CASSEGEGEKLFF	TGTGCCAGCAGTGAGGGGGAGGGGGAAAAACTGTTTTTT
TRBJ1-2	14	NA	TRBV5-1	TRBD1	CASSLARRGLGYTF	TGCGCCAGCAGCTTGGCTCGCAGGGGGCTCGGCTACACCTTC
TRBJ2-1	16	many	TRBV13	NA	CASSLVFARSYNEQFF	TGTGCCAGCAGCTTAGTTTTTGCCCGGAGCTACAATGAGCAGTTCTTC